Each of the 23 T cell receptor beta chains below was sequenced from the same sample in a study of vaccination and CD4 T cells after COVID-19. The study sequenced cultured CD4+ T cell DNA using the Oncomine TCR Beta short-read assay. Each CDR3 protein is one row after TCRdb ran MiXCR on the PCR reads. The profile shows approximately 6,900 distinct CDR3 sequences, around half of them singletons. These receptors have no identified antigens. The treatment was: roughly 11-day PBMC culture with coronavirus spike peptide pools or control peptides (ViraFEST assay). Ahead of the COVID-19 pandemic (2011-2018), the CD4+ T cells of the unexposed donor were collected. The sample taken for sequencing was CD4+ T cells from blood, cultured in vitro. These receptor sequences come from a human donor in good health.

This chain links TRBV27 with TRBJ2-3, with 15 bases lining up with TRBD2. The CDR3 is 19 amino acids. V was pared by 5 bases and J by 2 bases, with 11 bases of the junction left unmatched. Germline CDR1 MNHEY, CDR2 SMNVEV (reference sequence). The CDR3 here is CASSLTGLAGGGFTDTQYF. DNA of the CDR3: TGTGCCAGCAGTCTAACCGGACTAGCGGGAGGGGGTTTCACAGATACGCAGTATTTT.

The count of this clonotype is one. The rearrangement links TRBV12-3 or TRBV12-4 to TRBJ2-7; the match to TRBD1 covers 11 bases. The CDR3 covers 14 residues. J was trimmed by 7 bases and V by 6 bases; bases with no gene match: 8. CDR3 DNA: TGTGCCAGCAGACCCGGACAGGGGGCAAGAGAGCAGTACTTC. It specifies CASRPGQGAREQYF.

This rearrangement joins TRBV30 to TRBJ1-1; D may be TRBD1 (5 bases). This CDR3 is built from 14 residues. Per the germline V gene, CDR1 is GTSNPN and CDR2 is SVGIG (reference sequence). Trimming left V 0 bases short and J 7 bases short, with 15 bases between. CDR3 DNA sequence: TGTGCCTGGAGTGTAAATTGGGGGGGGAGTGAAGCTTTCTTT. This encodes CAWSVNWGGSEAFF.

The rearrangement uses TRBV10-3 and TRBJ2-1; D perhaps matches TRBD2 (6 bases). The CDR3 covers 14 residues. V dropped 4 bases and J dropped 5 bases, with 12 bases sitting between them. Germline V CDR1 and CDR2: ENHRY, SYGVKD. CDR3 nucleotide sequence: TGTGCCATCAGTGGAGCTAGCGTACACAATGAGCAGTTCTTC. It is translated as CAISGASVHNEQFF.

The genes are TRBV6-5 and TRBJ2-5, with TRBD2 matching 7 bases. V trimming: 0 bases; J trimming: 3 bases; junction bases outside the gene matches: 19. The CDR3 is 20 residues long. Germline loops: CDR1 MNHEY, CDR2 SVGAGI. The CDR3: CASSYSRPGGRRSEKETQYF. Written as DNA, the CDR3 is TGTGCCAGCAGTTACTCGAGACCGGGGGGACGCAGGTCCGAAAAAGAGACCCAGTACTTC.

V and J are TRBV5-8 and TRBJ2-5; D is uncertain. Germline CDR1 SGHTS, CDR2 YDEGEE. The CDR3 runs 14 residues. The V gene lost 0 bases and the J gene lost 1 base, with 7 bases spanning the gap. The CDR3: CASSLGWTQETQYF. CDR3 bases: TGTGCCAGCAGCTTGGGCTGGACCCAAGAGACCCAGTACTTC.

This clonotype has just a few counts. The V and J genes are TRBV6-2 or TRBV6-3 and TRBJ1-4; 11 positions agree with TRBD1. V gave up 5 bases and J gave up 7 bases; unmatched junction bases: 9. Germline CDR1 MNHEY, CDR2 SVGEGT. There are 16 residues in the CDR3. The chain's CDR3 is CASSDSLDRGREKLFF. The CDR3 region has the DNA TGTGCCAGCAGTGACAGCCTGGACAGGGGGCGTGAAAAACTGTTTTTT.

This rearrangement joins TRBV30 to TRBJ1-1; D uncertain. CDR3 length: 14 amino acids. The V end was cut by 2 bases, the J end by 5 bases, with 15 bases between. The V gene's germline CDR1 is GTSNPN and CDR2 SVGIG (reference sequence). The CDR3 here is CAWSRTDLTTEAFF. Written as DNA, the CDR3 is TGTGCCTGGAGTAGGACGGATTTGACTACTGAAGCTTTCTTT.

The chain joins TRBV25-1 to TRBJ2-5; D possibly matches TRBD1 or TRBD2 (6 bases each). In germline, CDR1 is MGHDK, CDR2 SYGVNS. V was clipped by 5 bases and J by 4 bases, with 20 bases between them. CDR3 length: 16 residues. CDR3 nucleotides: TGTGCCAGCAGTCCGGGGGACAACCTAATGGTAGAGACCCAGTACTTC. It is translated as CASSPGDNLMVETQYF.

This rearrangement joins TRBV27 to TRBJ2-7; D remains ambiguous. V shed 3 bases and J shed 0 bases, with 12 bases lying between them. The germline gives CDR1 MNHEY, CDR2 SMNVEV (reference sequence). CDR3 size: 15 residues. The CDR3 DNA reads TGTGCCAGCAGTTTTGGACGGCCGAGCTCCTACGAGCAGTACTTC. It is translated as CASSFGRPSSYEQYF.

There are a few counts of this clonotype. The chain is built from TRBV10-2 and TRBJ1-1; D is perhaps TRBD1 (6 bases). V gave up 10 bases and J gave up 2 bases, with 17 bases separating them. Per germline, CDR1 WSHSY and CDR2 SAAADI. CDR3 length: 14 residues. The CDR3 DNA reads TGCGCCACTCAGACAGGATCCCTAAACACTGAAGCTTTCTTT. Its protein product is CATQTGSLNTEAFF.

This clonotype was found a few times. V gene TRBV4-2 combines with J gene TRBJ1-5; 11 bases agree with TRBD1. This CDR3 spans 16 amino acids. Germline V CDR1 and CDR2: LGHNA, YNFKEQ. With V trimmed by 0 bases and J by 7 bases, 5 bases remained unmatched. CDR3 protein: CASSQEGTGGGQPQHF. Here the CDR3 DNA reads TGTGCCAGCAGCCAAGAAGGGACAGGGGGAGGACAGCCCCAGCATTTT.

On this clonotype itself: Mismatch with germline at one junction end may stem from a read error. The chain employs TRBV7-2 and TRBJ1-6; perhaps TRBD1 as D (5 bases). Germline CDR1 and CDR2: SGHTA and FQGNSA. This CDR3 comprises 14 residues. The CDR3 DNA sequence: TGTGCCAGCAGTTTAGGGGACTTTAATTCACCCCTCCACTTT. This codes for CASSLGDFNSPLHF. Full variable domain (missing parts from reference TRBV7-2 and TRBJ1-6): GAGVSQSPSNKVTEKGKDVELRCDPISGHTALYWYRQSLGQGLEFLIYFQGNSAPDKSGLPSDRFSAERTGGSVSTLTIQRTQQEDSAVYLCASSLGDFNSPLHFGNGTRLTVT.

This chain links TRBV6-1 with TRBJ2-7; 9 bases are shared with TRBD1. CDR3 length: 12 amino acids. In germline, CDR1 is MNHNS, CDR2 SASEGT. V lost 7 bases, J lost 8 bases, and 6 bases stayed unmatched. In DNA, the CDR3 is TGTGCCAGCACCGCAACAGGGGGCAAGCAGTACTTC. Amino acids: CASTATGGKQYF.

This CDR3 reads CASSLGQGKANYGYTF. CDR3 in DNA: TGTGCCAGCAGCCTGGGACAGGGGAAGGCTAACTATGGCTACACCTTC. The rearrangement uses TRBV14 and TRBJ1-2; 10 bases match TRBD1. Unmatched junction bases numbered 5, after V lost 4 bases and J lost 0 bases. CDR1 SGHDN and CDR2 FVKESK come from the germline V gene. The CDR3 runs 16 residues.

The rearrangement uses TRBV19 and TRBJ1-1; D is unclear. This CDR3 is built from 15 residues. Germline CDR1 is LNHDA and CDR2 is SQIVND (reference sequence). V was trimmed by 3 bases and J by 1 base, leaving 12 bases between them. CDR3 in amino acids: CASSILGSGNTEAFF. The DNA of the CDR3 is TGTGCCAGTAGTATTTTGGGGTCGGGGAACACTGAAGCTTTCTTT.

This CDR3 is CAISESWRSHTGELFF. DNA of the CDR3: TGTGCCATCAGTGAGTCTTGGCGGAGTCACACCGGGGAGCTGTTTTTT. V gene TRBV10-3 combines with J gene TRBJ2-2; D unresolved. With 0 bases removed from V and 3 bases from J, the gap between germline ends came to 11 bases. Germline values: CDR1 ENHRY, CDR2 SYGVKD. The CDR3 is made up of 16 amino acids.

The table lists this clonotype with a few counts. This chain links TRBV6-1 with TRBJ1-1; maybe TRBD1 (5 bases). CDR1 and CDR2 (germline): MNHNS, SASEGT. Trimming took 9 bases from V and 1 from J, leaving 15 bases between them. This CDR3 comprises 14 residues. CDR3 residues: CASGGFGGNTEAFF. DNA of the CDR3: TGTGCCAGTGGGGGTTTTGGCGGGAACACTGAAGCTTTCTTT.

CDR3 in amino acids: CASSPPDRYGYTF. In DNA, the CDR3 is TGTGCCAGTAGTCCTCCGGACCGATATGGCTACACCTTC. V is TRBV19 and J is TRBJ1-2; D gene uncertain. This CDR3 spans 13 amino acids. Germline V gene lookup returns CDR1 LNHDA and CDR2 SQIVND (reference sequence). With 5 bases removed from V and 5 bases from J, the gap between germline ends came to 12 bases.

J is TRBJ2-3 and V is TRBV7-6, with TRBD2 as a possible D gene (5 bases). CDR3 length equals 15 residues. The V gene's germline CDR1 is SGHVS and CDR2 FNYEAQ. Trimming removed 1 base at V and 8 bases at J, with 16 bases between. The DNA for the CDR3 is TGTGCCAGCAGCTTAGAGGGCAGCGGTCGTGGTACGCAGTATTTT. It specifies CASSLEGSGRGTQYF.

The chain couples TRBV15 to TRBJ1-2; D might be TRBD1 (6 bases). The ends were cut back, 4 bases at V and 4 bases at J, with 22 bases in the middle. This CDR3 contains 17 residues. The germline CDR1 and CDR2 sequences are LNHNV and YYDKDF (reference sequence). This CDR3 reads CATSTKEVQGRSYGYTF. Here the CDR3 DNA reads TGTGCCACCAGCACCAAAGAGGTGCAGGGGAGAAGCTATGGCTACACCTTC.

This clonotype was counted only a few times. Here the CDR3 reads CASSLERGYGYTF. CDR3 DNA: TGTGCCAGCAGCTTAGAGAGGGGGTATGGCTACACCTTC. This rearrangement joins TRBV7-2 to TRBJ1-2; D is perhaps TRBD1 (6 bases). The germline gives CDR1 SGHTA, CDR2 FQGNSA. The CDR3 has 13 residues. Trimming removed 1 base from V and 5 bases from J, with 8 bases in between.

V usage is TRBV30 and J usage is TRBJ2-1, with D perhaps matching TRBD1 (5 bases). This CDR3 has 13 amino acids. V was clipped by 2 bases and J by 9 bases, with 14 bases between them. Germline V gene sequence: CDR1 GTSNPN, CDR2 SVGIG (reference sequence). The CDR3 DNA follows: TGTGCCTGGAGTTCGTCAGGGTCCAGTGAGCAGTTCTTC. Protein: CAWSSSGSSEQFF.